This T cell receptor (beta chain) was sequenced for a study of cytomegalovirus exposure and HLA in healthy donors. This CDR3 spans 13 amino acids. The V and J ends lost 1 base and 5 bases respectively, with 6 bases between them. Germline CDR1 reads KGHSH; CDR2 reads LQKENI. Researchers ran the PCR with 60 Vbeta and 13 Jbeta primers. The table came from immunoSEQ multiplex PCR; TCRdb's copy has only in-frame clones and leaves some out. The sample has about 140,000 clones; approximately 70% are singletons. A few counts support this clone. V and J are TRBV18 and TRBJ1-5; TRBD1 is a possible D gene (5 bases). The clonotype originates from a human donor in good health. The specimen was PBMCs. The CDR3 reads CASSPQGYQPQHF. Here the CDR3 DNA reads TGTGCCAGCTCACCACAGGGGTATCAGCCCCAGCATTTT.